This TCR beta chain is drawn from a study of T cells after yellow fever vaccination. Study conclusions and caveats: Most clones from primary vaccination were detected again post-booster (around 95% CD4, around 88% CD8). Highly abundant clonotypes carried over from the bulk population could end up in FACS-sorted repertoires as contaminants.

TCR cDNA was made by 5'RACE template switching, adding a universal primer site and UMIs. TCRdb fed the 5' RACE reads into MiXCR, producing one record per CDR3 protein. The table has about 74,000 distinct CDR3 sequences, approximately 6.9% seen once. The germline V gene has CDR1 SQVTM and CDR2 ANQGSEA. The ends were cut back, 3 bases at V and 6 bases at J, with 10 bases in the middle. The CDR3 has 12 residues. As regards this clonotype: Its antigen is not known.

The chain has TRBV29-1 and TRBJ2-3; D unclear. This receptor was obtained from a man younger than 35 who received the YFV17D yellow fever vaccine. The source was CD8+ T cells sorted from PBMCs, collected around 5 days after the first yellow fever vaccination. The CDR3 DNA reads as TGCAGCGTTGATGCGCGGTTGGATACGCAGTATTTT. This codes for CSVDARLDTQYF.